This is a list of T cell receptor beta chains from one sample in a study of OX40 agonist ivuxolimab in advanced cancers. Here immunoSEQ multiplex PCR was the method, and the copy in TCRdb shows in-frame clones only, minus some. The table shows around 40,000 clones, with roughly 91% occurring only once. Sequenced here: CD4+ or CD8+ T cells sorted from blood, sampled in a trial of the OX40 agonist ivuxolimab. The receptors were sampled from an adult with an advanced solid tumor such as melanoma, head and neck, liver or kidney cancer. CDR3s include the opening cysteine and the closing phenylalanine or tryptophan. The D gene is left open where the match is weak. Size is stated for part of the rows, as once, few or many counts, or as a class when the clone is expanded.

>TRBD1|TRBV19|-|TRBJ1-1
CASTLNDRGSMNTEAFF
TGTGCCAGCACACTCAATGACAGGGGGTCCATGAACACTGAAGCTTTCTTT
>TRBD2|TRBV5-8|-|TRBJ2-7
CASSVGLSSYEQYF
TGTGCCAGCAGCGTGGGACTAAGCTCCTACGAGCAGTACTTC
>TRBD1|TRBV7-9|-|TRBJ2-1
CASSPRAGQGPYNEQFF
TGTGCCAGCAGCCCGAGGGCCGGACAGGGCCCATACAATGAGCAGTTCTTC
>-|TRBV6-1|-|TRBJ2-7
CASSKYTNPTYEQYF
TGTGCCAGCAGCAAATACACGAACCCTACCTACGAGCAGTACTTC
>-|TRBV11-3|few|TRBJ1-5
CASSLPCRGYNQPQHF
TGTGCCAGCAGCTTACCCTGCAGGGGCTACAATCAGCCCCAGCATTTT
>-|TRBV29-1|-|TRBJ2-4
CSVAHTLAKNIQYF
TGCAGCGTTGCTCATACCCTAGCCAAAAACATTCAGTACTTC
>-|TRBV6-5|-|TRBJ2-2
CASGPITGELFF
TGTGCCAGCGGACCGATCACCGGGGAGCTGTTTTTT
>-|TRBV7-9|-|TRBJ1-2
CASSSLRDNYGYTF
TGTGCCAGCAGCTCTCTCCGGGACAACTATGGCTACACCTTC
>-|TRBV7-6|-|TRBJ2-2
CASSLAAGPTGELFF
TGTGCCAGCAGCTTAGCGGCAGGCCCCACCGGGGAGCTGTTTTTT
>-|TRBV10-3|-|TRBJ2-5
CAIRAQGREETQYF
TGTGCCATCAGAGCCCAGGGAAGGGAGGAGACCCAGTACTTC
>-|TRBV28|once|TRBJ2-7
CASSPPSRTYEQYF
TGTGCCAGCAGTCCGCCGAGCAGAACCTACGAGCAGTACTTC
>-|TRBV5-5|few|TRBJ2-7
CASSPGLIPSEQYF
TGTGCCAGCAGCCCAGGACTGATCCCCTCCGAGCAGTACTTC
>-|TRBV6-1|few|TRBJ1-2
CASSELPRADTNYGYTF
TGTGCCAGCAGTGAACTCCCTAGGGCAGACACCAACTATGGCTACACCTTC
>-|TRBV5-6|once|TRBJ1-6
CASSGENSPLHF
TGTGCCAGCAGTGGGGAAAATTCACCCCTCCACTTT
>-|TRBV6-5|-|TRBJ1-1
CASSYAYPGTEAFF
TGTGCCAGCAGTTATGCATACCCTGGGACTGAAGCTTTCTTT
>-|TRBV4-1|-|TRBJ2-7
CASSQEQGPPFYEQYF
TGCGCCAGCAGCCAGGAACAGGGACCCCCTTTCTACGAGCAGTACTTC
>-|TRBV6-5|-|TRBJ1-2
CASTNPRNRAYGYTF
TGTGCCAGCACCAACCCCCGGAACAGGGCATATGGCTACACCTTC
>-|TRBV30|few|TRBJ1-1
CAWKGPPEAFF
TGTGCCTGGAAGGGACCGCCAGAAGCTTTCTTT
>-|TRBV29-1|-|TRBJ1-1
CSVYGGTEAFF
TGCAGCGTCTACGGCGGCACTGAAGCTTTCTTT
>-|TRBV20-1|once|TRBJ2-5
CSARILETQYF
TGCAGTGCTAGAATCCTAGAGACCCAGTACTTC
>-|TRBV19|-|TRBJ1-2
CASSIYGDFYGYTF
TGTGCCAGTAGTATATATGGGGATTTCTATGGCTACACCTTC
>TRBD2|TRBV7-8|-|TRBJ2-1
CASSLGTSGSGSSYNEQFF
TGTGCCAGCAGCTTAGGGACTAGCGGGAGTGGGAGCTCCTACAATGAGCAGTTCTTC
>-|TRBV25-1|-|TRBJ2-1
CASRGYEQFF
TGTGCCAGCCGGGGGTATGAGCAGTTCTTC
>-|TRBV6-5|-|TRBJ1-2
CASSWMVRGYTF
TGTGCCAGCAGTTGGATGGTGAGGGGCTACACCTTC
>-|TRBV2|-|TRBJ1-4
CASTNYRAPGGEKLFF
TGTGCCAGCACAAACTATCGGGCCCCGGGTGGTGAAAAACTGTTTTTT
>-|TRBV5-1|-|TRBJ1-1
CASSLAYGGFGAFF
TGCGCCAGCAGCTTGGCCTATGGGGGGTTTGGAGCTTTCTTT
>TRBD2|TRBV5-1|-|TRBJ2-1
CASGEGNEQFF
TGCGCCAGCGGGGAGGGGAATGAGCAGTTCTTC
>-|TRBV30|-|TRBJ1-1
CAWSETLNTEAFF
TGTGCCTGGAGTGAGACACTGAACACTGAAGCTTTCTTT
>TRBD2|TRBV11-2|-|TRBJ2-7
CASSLALAGGTYEQYF
TGTGCCAGCAGCTTAGCACTAGCGGGAGGCACCTACGAGCAGTACTTC
>-|TRBV15|-|TRBJ2-5
CATSRATQETQYF
TGTGCCACCAGCAGAGCGACCCAAGAGACCCAGTACTTC
>TRBD1|TRBV7-8|-|TRBJ1-6
CASSPAGTGLNSPLHF
TGTGCCAGCAGCCCGGCCGGGACAGGACTTAATTCACCCCTCCACTTT
>-|TRBV6-4|medium-sized|TRBJ1-1
CASSELSNTEAFF
TGTGCCAGCAGTGAGCTGTCGAACACTGAAGCTTTCTTT
>-|TRBV14|-|TRBJ1-1
CASSRRGWTEAFF
TGTGCCAGCAGCCGACGAGGTTGGACTGAAGCTTTCTTT
>-|TRBV10-3|-|TRBJ1-2
CAILRGGLNYGYTF
TGTGCCATCCTTAGGGGAGGTCTTAACTATGGCTACACCTTC
>TRBD1|TRBV27|-|TRBJ2-7
CASSLSSWDSSYEQYF
TGTGCCAGCAGTTTATCGTCATGGGACAGCTCCTACGAGCAGTACTTC
>-|TRBV4-2|-|TRBJ1-2
CASSQIDRLGGYTF
TGTGCCAGCAGCCAAATCGACAGGCTAGGTGGCTACACCTTC
>TRBD1|TRBV18|-|TRBJ1-1
CASSPGTGGNTEAFF
TGTGCCAGCTCACCAGGTACAGGGGGGAACACTGAAGCTTTCTTT
>-|TRBV27|-|TRBJ2-3
CASSTIDTQYF
TGTGCCAGCAGCACTATAGATACGCAGTATTTT
>TRBD2|TRBV30|-|TRBJ2-7
CAWSAGLALLLYF
TGTGCCTGGAGTGCAGGACTAGCCCTCCTTCTGTACTTC
>TRBD2|TRBV6-6|-|TRBJ2-1
CASSPLAGGPGGEQFF
TGTGCCAGCAGTCCCCTAGCGGGGGGGCCGGGGGGTGAGCAGTTCTTC
>-|TRBV7-9|-|TRBJ1-1
CASSWGPNTEAFF
TGTGCCAGCAGCTGGGGACCGAACACTGAGGCTTTCTTT
>-|TRBV6-6|-|TRBJ2-7
CASSPRSYEQYF
TGTGCCAGCAGTCCCCGTTCCTACGAGCAGTACTTC
>-|TRBV4-2|-|TRBJ2-7
CASSQELPGGREQYF
TGTGCCAGCAGCCAAGAGTTGCCTGGGGGCCGCGAGCAGTACTTC
>-|TRBV27|-|TRBJ2-2
CASSLIGQGGTGELFF
TGTGCCAGCAGTTTAATAGGGCAGGGAGGCACCGGGGAGCTGTTTTTT
>TRBD2|TRBV6-5|-|TRBJ2-3
CASSHTSGRVHGQYF
TGTGCCAGCAGCCACACTAGCGGGAGGGTCCATGGGCAGTATTTT
>TRBD1|TRBV5-6|-|TRBJ2-7
CASSGDRVHEQYF
TGTGCCAGCAGCGGGGACAGGGTCCACGAGCAGTACTTC
>TRBD1|TRBV27|-|TRBJ2-1
CASSLGTDYNEQFF
TGTGCCAGCAGTCTGGGGACAGATTACAATGAGCAGTTCTTC
>TRBD2|TRBV6-5|-|TRBJ2-1
CASSYGLAGVNEQFF
TGTGCCAGCAGTTACGGGCTAGCGGGAGTTAATGAGCAGTTCTTC
>-|TRBV30|-|TRBJ1-2
CACLDRDYGYTF
TGTGCCTGCCTTGATCGGGACTATGGCTACACCTTC
>TRBD2|TRBV11-2|-|TRBJ2-1
CASSLVLAGAGEQFF
TGTGCCAGCAGCTTAGTCCTAGCGGGGGCAGGTGAGCAGTTCTTC
>-|TRBV7-2|-|TRBJ2-7
CASSLRGYHSYEQYF
TGTGCCAGCAGCTTAAGGGGGTACCACTCCTACGAGCAGTACTTC
>TRBD1|TRBV2|-|TRBJ2-1
CAQAWTGAPNEQFF
TGTGCCCAAGCGTGGACAGGGGCGCCCAATGAGCAGTTCTTC
>-|TRBV19|-|TRBJ1-2
CASSGTDNYGYTF
TGTGCCAGTAGTGGGACGGACAACTATGGCTACACCTTC
>-|TRBV6-6|-|TRBJ1-2
CASSYEGPNYGYTF
TGTGCCAGCAGTTACGAGGGTCCTAACTATGGCTACACCTTC
>-|TRBV27|once|TRBJ1-5
CASSYSAGLNQPQHF
TGTGCCAGCAGTTACTCCGCAGGGCTAAATCAGCCCCAGCATTTT